This T cell receptor (beta chain) emerged from a study of PD-L1 blockade in urothelial cancer. Turning to the study itself: Prior chemotherapy ranged from 0 to 3 regimens per patient. At 3 weeks after treatment start (second dose) and again at 6 weeks, blood was analyzed. T cells numbered a median of 141,255 in the blood samples.

The time point here: pretreatment peripheral blood. Sampling of each patient yielded between 1 and 8 specimens, collected pretreatment and on-treatment. Libraries were prepared by immunoSEQ multiplex PCR; TCRdb keeps only in-frame clonotypes and omits some of them. The sample lists around 82,000 clones, over 80% occurring once. In germline, CDR1 is SGHTA, CDR2 FQGNSA. The CDR3 length is 11 residues. Between the trimmed V and J ends, which lost 6 bases and 1 base, there was a span of 4 bases. This TCR derives from a man aged 60-69 years with urothelial cancer. The sequencing used PBMCs, collected around atezolizumab (anti-PD-L1) treatment. The genes are TRBV7-2 and TRBJ2-7; D unresolved. CDR3 sequence reads: CASRASYEQYF. CDR3 nucleotide sequence: TGTGCCAGCAGGGCTTCCTACGAGCAGTACTTC.